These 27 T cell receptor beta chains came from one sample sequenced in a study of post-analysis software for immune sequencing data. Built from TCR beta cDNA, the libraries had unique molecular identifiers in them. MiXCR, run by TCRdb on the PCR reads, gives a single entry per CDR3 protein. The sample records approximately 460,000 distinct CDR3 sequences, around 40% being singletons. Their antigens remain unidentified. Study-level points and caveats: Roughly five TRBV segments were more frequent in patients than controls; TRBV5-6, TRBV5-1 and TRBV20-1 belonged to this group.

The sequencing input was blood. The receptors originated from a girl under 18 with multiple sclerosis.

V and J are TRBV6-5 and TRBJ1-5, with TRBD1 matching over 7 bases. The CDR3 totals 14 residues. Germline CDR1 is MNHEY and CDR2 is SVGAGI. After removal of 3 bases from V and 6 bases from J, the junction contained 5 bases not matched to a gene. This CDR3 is CASSYSAGGQPQHF. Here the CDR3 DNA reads TGTGCCAGCAGTTATAGCGCAGGGGGTCAGCCCCAGCATTTT.

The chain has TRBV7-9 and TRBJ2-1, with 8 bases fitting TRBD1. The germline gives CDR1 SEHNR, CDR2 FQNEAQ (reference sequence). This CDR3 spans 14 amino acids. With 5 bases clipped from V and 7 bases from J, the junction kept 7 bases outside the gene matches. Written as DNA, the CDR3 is TGTGCCAGCAGCCCAACCAGGGGGCTGAATGAGCAGTTCTTC. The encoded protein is CASSPTRGLNEQFF. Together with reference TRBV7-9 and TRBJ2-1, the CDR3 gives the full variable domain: DTGVSQNPRHKITKRGQNVTFRCDPISEHNRLYWYRQTLGQGPEFLTYFQNEAQLEKSRLLSDRFSAERPKGSFSTLEIQRTEQGDSAMYLCASSPTRGLNEQFFGPGTRLTVL.

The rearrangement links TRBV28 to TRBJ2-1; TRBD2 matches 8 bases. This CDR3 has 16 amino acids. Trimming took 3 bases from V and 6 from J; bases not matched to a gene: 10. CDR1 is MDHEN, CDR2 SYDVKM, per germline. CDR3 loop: CASSLFSGSRINEQFF. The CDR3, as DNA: TGTGCCAGCAGTTTGTTCAGCGGGAGTCGAATCAATGAGCAGTTCTTC.

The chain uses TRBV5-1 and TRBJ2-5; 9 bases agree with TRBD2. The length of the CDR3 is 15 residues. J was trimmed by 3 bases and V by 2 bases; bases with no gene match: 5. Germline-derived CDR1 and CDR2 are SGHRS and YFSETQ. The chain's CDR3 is CASSFGVAGEETQYF. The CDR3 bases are TGCGCCAGCAGCTTCGGGGTAGCGGGAGAAGAGACCCAGTACTTC. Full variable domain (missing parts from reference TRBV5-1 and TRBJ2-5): KAGVTQTPRYLIKTRGQQVTLSCSPISGHRSVSWYQQTPGQGLQFLFEYFSETQRNKGNFPGRFSGRQFSNSRSEMNVSTLELGDSALYLCASSFGVAGEETQYFGPGTRLLVL.

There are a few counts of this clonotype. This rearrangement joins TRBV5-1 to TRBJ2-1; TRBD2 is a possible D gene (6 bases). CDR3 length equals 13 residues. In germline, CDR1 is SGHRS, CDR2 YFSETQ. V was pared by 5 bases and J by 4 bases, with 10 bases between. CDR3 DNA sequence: TGCGCCAGCAGGGATAGCGGATACAATGAGCAGTTCTTC. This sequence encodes CASRDSGYNEQFF.

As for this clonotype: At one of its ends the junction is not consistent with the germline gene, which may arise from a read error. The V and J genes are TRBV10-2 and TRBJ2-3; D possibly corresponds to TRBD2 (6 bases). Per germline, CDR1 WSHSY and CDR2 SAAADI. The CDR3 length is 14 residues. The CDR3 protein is CASSVGGITDTQDF. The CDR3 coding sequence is TGCGCCAGCAGTGTCGGCGGGATCACAGATACGCAGGATTTT.

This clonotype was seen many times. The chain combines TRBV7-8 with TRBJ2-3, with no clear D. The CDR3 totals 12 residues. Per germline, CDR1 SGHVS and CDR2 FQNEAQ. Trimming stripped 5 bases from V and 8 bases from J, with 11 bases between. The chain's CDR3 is CASSPFAGTQYF. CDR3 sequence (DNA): TGTGCCAGCAGCCCATTTGCCGGTACGCAGTATTTT.

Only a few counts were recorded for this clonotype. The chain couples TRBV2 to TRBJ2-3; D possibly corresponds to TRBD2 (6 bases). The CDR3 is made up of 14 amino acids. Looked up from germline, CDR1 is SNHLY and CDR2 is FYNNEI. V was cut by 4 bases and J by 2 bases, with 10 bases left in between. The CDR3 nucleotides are TGTGCCAGCAGTGCTGCGGGGATCACAGATACGCAGTATTTT. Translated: CASSAAGITDTQYF. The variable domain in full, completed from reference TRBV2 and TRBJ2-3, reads EPEVTQTPSHQVTQMGQEVILRCVPISNHLYFYWYRQILGQKVEFLVSFYNNEISEKSEIFDDQFSVERPDGSNFTLKIRSTKLEDSAMYFCASSAAGITDTQYFGPGTRLTVL.

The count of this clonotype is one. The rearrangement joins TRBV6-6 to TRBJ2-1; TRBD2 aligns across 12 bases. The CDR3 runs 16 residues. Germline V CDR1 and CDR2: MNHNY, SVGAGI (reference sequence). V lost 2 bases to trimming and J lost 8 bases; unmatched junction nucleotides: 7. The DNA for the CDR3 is TGTGCCAGCAGTTACGGGGCTAGCGGGAGGGGCGATGAGCAGTTCTTC. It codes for CASSYGASGRGDEQFF.

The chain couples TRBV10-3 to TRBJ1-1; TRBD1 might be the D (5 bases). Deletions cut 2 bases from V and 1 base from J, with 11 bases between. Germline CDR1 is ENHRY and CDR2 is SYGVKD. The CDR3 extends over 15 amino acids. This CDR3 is CAISEIQATNTEAFF. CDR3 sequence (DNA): TGTGCCATCAGTGAGATACAGGCTACGAACACTGAAGCTTTCTTT.

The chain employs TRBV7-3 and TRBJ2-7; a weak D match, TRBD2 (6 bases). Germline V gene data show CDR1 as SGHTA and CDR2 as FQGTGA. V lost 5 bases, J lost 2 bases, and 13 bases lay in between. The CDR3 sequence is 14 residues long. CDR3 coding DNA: TGTGCCAGCAGCCCGTACCTAGCGCCCTACGAGCAGTACTTC. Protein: CASSPYLAPYEQYF.

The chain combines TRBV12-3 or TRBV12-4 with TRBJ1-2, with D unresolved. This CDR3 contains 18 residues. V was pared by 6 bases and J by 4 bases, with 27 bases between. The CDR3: CASSRITPGSSLSYGYTF. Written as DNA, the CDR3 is TGTGCCAGCAGCCGAATCACCCCAGGTTCCAGTCTGAGCTATGGCTACACCTTC.

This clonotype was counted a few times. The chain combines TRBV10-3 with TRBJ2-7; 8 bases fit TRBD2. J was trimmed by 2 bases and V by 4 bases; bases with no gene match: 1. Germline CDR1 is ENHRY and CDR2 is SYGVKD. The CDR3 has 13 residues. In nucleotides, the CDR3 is TGTGCCATCAGTGGAGCGGGAGCCTACGAGCAGTACTTC. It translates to CAISGAGAYEQYF.

Written as DNA, the CDR3 is TGCAGCGTTGAGGGGACAGGGCGAACCTACGAGCAGTACTTC. Translating gives CSVEGTGRTYEQYF. This chain connects TRBV29-1 to TRBJ2-7; 9 bases fit TRBD1. V lost 3 bases, J lost 2 bases, and 5 bases stayed unmatched. CDR1 is SQVTM and CDR2 is ANQGSEA in the germline V gene. The CDR3 is made up of 14 amino acids.

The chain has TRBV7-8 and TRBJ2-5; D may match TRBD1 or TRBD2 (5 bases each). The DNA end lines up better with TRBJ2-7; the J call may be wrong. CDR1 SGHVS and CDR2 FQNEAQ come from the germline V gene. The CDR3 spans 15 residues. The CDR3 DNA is TGTGCCAGCAGCTTAGCCCCCCGGGGCGACTACGAGCAGTACTTC. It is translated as CASSLAPRGDYEQYF.

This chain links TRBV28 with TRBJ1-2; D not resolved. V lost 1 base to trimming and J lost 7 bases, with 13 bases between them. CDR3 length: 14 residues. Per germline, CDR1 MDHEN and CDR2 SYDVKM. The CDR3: CASSLYATALGYTF. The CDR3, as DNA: TGTGCCAGCAGTTTATATGCCACAGCTCTTGGCTACACCTTC.

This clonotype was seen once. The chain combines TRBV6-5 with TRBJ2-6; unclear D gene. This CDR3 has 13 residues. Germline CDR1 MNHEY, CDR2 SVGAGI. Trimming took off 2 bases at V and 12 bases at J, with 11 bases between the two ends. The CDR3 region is CASSYGLRAVLTF. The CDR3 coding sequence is TGTGCCAGCAGTTACGGTCTTAGGGCCGTCCTGACTTTC.

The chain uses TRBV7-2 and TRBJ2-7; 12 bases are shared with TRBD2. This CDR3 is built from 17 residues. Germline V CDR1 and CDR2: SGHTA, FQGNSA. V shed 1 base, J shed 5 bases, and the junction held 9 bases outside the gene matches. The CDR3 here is CASSLVLAGGGMDEQYF. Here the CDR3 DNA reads TGTGCCAGCAGCTTAGTTCTAGCGGGAGGGGGTATGGACGAGCAGTACTTC. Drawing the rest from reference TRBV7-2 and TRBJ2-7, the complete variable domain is GAGVSQSPSNKVTEKGKDVELRCDPISGHTALYWYRQSLGQGLEFLIYFQGNSAPDKSGLPSDRFSAERTGGSVSTLTIQRTQQEDSAVYLCASSLVLAGGGMDEQYFGPGTRLTVT.

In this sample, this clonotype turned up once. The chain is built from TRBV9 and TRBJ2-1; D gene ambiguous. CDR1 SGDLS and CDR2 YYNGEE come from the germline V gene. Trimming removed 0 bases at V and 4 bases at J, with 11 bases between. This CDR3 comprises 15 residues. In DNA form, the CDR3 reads TGTGCCAGCAGCGTAGGGTCTCTAGTATACAATGAGCAGTTCTTC. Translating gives CASSVGSLVYNEQFF.

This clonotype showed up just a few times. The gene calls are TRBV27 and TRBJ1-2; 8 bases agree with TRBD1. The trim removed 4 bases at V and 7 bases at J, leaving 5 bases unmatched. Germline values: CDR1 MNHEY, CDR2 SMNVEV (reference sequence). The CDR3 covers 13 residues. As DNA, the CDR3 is TGTGCCAGCAGTTCTAACAGGGGGGGTGGCTACACCTTC. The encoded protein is CASSSNRGGGYTF.

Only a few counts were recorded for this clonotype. For the CDR3, the DNA is TGTGCCAGCAGCTTAGGTAGGGGAAACGAGCAGTACTTC. It translates to CASSLGRGNEQYF. V gene TRBV7-2 combines with J gene TRBJ2-7; tentative D call: TRBD1 (5 bases). Germline V CDR1 and CDR2: SGHTA, FQGNSA. V dropped 1 base and J dropped 5 bases, with 9 bases sitting between them. The CDR3 extends over 13 amino acids. Supplemented by reference TRBV7-2 and TRBJ2-7, the full variable domain reads GAGVSQSPSNKVTEKGKDVELRCDPISGHTALYWYRQSLGQGLEFLIYFQGNSAPDKSGLPSDRFSAERTGGSVSTLTIQRTQQEDSAVYLCASSLGRGNEQYFGPGTRLTVT.

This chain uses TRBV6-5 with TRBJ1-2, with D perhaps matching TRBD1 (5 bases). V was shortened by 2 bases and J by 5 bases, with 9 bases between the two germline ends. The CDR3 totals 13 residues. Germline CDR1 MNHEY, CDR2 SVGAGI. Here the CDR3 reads CASSYGTEYGYTF. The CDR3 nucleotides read TGTGCCAGCAGTTACGGGACGGAGTATGGCTACACCTTC.

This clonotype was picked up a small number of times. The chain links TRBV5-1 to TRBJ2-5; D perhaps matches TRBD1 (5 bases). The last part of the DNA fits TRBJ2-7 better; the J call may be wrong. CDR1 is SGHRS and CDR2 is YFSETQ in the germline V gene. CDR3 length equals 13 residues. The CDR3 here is CASKNPGPYEQYF. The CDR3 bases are TGCGCCAGCAAGAACCCAGGGCCCTACGAGCAGTACTTC.

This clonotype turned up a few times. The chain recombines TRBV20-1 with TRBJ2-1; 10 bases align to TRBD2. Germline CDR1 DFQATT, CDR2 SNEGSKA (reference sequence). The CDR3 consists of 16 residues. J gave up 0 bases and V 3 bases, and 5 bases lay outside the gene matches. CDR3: CSASSGLAASYNEQFF. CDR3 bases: TGCAGTGCTAGCTCCGGACTAGCGGCCTCCTACAATGAGCAGTTCTTC.

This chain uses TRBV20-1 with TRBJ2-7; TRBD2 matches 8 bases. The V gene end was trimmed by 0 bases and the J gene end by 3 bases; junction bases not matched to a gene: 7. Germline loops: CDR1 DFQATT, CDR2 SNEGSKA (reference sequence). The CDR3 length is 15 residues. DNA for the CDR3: TGCAGTGCTAGAGATCTTTCGGGACTAGGCTACGAGCAGTACTTC. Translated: CSARDLSGLGYEQYF.

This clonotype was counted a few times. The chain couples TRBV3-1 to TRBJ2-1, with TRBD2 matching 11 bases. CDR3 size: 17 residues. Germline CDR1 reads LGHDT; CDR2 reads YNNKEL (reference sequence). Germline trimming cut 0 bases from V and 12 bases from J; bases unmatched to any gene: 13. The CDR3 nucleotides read TGTGCCAGCAGCCAAGATGGCGGGAGACTAGCGGGAATTCGGCAGTTCTTC. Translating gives CASSQDGGRLAGIRQFF.

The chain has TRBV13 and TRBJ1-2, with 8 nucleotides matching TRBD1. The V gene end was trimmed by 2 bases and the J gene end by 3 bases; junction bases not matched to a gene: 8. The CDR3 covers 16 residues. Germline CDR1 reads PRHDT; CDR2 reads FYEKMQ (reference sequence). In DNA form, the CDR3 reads TGTGCCAGCAGCTTAACCCCGACAGGGGAGTACTATGGCTACACCTTC. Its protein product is CASSLTPTGEYYGYTF. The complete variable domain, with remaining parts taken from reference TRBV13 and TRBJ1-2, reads AAGVIQSPRHLIKEKRETATLKCYPIPRHDTVYWYQQGPGQDPQFLISFYEKMQSDKGSIPDRFSAQQFSDYHSELNMSSLELGDSALYFCASSLTPTGEYYGYTFGSGTRLTVV.